The clone carrying this T cell receptor (beta chain) was seen at least ten times. The CDR3 runs 13 residues. Germline loops: CDR1 SGDLS, CDR2 YYNGEE. Trimming left V 4 bases short and J 4 bases short, with 9 bases between. This record comes from a study of early T cells in non-severe SARS-CoV-2 infection. Overall study: Sequencing input comprised bulk RNA from unsorted whole blood; chain pairing was not available.

Each cDNA molecule carried a unique molecular identifier. Each CDR3 protein gets one entry after TCRdb re-called the 5' RACE reads with MiXCR. The sample lists 25,000 to 30,000 distinct CDR3 sequences, 5.3% occurring once. The chain employs TRBV9 and TRBJ2-1, with D perhaps assigned TRBD1 or TRBD2 (5 bases each). The sequence derives from an adult who was a healthcare worker with PCR-confirmed SARS-CoV-2 infection or an uninfected control (not recorded which). Sequenced sample: whole blood. CDR3 residues: CASSPEGYNEQFF. The CDR3 DNA follows: TGTGCCAGCAGCCCCGAGGGGTACAATGAGCAGTTCTTC.